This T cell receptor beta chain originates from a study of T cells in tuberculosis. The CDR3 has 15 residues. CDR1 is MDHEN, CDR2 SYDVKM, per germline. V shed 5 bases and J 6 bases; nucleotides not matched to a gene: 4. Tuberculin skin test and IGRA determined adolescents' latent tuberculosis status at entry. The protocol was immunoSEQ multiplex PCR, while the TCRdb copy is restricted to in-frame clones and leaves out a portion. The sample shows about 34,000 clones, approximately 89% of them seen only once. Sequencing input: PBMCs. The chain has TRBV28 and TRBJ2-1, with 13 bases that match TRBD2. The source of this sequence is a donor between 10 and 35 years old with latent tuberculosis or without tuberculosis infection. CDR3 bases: TGTGCCAGCAGTCGGACTAGCGGGAGTCCCAATGAGCAGTTCTTC. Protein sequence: CASSRTSGSPNEQFF.